Listed below are T cell receptor beta chains from one sample, sequenced in a study of shared clonotypes between healthy human individuals. Assay used: immunoSEQ multiplex PCR; TCRdb lists only in-frame clones, some missing. The data hold roughly 770,000 clones, with approximately 97% observed a single time. The sequencing sample was made of naive CD8+ T cells sorted from blood. The receptors were gathered from a man aged 25 to 40 in good health. Each CDR3 is given with its conserved first and last residue. D genes are given only for firm matches. Where a row states a size, it is once, few, many or the class of an expanded clone; other rows omit it.

abundance | j_gene | v_gene | d_gene | CDR3aa | CDR3nt
- | TRBJ2-2 | TRBV11-2 | - | CASSLAAPNTGELFF | TGTGCCAGCAGCTTAGCGGCACCGAACACCGGGGAGCTGTTTTTT
- | TRBJ2-7 | TRBV19 | TRBD1 | CASSYSGQVRYEQYF | TGTGCCAGTAGTTATTCCGGACAGGTACGGTACGAGCAGTACTTC
- | TRBJ2-7 | TRBV5-6 | - | CASSLEGPPYEQYF | TGTGCCAGCAGCTTGGAGGGACCCCCCTACGAGCAGTACTTC
once | TRBJ1-5 | TRBV2 | TRBD1 | CASSVTGTDTSNQPQHF | TGTGCCAGCAGTGTAACCGGGACAGATACAAGCAATCAGCCCCAGCATTTT
- | TRBJ1-5 | TRBV9 | - | CASSVGMDQPQHF | TGTGCCAGCAGCGTAGGCATGGATCAGCCCCAGCATTTT
- | TRBJ2-7 | TRBV11-2 | - | CASSPEAGHYEQYF | TGTGCCAGCAGCCCCGAGGCGGGACACTACGAGCAGTACTTC
- | TRBJ2-1 | TRBV5-1 | TRBD1 | CASSSRDRDYNEQFF | TGCGCCAGCAGCTCCCGGGACAGGGACTACAATGAGCAGTTCTTC
- | TRBJ2-4 | TRBV9 | - | CASNQPGGRSKDIQYF | TGTGCCAGCAACCAACCCGGTGGAAGGTCCAAGGACATTCAGTACTTC
- | TRBJ2-1 | TRBV7-9 | TRBD2 | CASSTTSGRVDEQFF | TGTGCCAGCAGCACGACTAGCGGGAGGGTGGATGAGCAGTTCTTC
- | TRBJ2-2 | TRBV27 | TRBD1 | CASSFPWTGGTGELFF | TGTGCCAGCAGTTTCCCCTGGACAGGGGGCACCGGGGAGCTGTTTTTT
- | TRBJ1-2 | TRBV29-1 | TRBD1 | CSVEDLGTANYGYTF | TGCAGCGTTGAAGATCTAGGGACAGCTAACTATGGCTACACCTTC
- | TRBJ2-1 | TRBV27 | - | CASSWMVADYNEQFF | TGTGCCAGCAGTTGGATGGTAGCGGACTACAATGAGCAGTTCTTC
once | TRBJ2-7 | TRBV19 | - | CASSIILWDEQYF | TGTGCCAGTAGTATAATTCTGTGGGATGAGCAGTACTTC
few | TRBJ1-2 | TRBV9 | - | CASSVGPGGANYGYTF | TGTGCCAGCAGCGTAGGCCCGGGGGGGGCTAACTATGGCTACACCTTC
- | TRBJ2-7 | TRBV5-1 | TRBD1 | CASSLGTGGIYEQYF | TGCGCCAGCAGCTTGGGGACAGGGGGCATCTACGAGCAGTACTTC
- | TRBJ1-2 | TRBV27 | - | CASSPLGLTNYGYTF | TGTGCCAGCAGCCCCCTAGGACTCACTAACTATGGCTACACCTTC
- | TRBJ2-2 | TRBV7-9 | TRBD2 | CASSPREEGNTGELFF | TGTGCCAGCAGCCCGCGGGAGGAGGGGAACACCGGGGAGCTGTTTTTT